A selection of T cell receptor beta chains follows, all from one sample in a study of cytomegalovirus exposure and HLA in healthy donors. Produced via immunoSEQ multiplex PCR; TCRdb's table is partial and in-frame only. This table has tens of thousands of clones, 96% appearing once. The sequenced sample was PBMCs. Every receptor here comes from a man younger than 30 in good health and CMV-seronegative. Both conserved end residues are part of each CDR3.

>TRBV28|TRBJ1-1
CASSDSFYTEAFF
>TRBV5-1|TRBJ2-1
CASSLVLAGGMVRNEQFF
>TRBV7-9|TRBJ1-3
CASSLSRERASGNTIYF
>TRBV4-1|TRBJ2-3
CASSQPGLAGATSTDTQYF
>TRBV4-2|TRBJ2-1
CASSQGLAGDEQFF
>TRBV29-1|TRBJ2-1
CSVGLEQFF
>TRBV9|TRBJ2-2
CASSSRQGANLWELFF
>TRBV5-6|TRBJ1-1
CASSSGLYTEAFF
>TRBV6-6|TRBJ1-2
CASSYGTGGDYGYTF
>TRBV27|TRBJ1-2
CASGQGLGYTF
>TRBV28|TRBJ1-3
CASSLADSSGNTIYF
>TRBV7-3|TRBJ2-5
CASSLAGVSETQYF
>TRBV11-3|TRBJ1-1
CASSSDGSLWTEAFF
>TRBV18|TRBJ2-7
CASSPSTGGSYEQYF
>TRBV28|TRBJ2-2
CASSSGLAGGTGELFF
>TRBV28|TRBJ1-1
CASDTQQDLLNTEAFF
>TRBV28|TRBJ2-2
CASKPQGAPGELFF